This entry features one TCR beta chain sequence. The entry originates in a study of cytomegalovirus exposure and HLA in healthy donors. V was clipped by 3 bases and J by 0 bases, with 25 bases between them. CDR1 is SGHRS and CDR2 is YFSETQ in the germline V gene. The CDR3 is 21 amino acids. The PCR was carried out with 60 Vbeta primers and 13 Jbeta primers. The table came from immunoSEQ multiplex PCR; TCRdb's copy has only in-frame clones and leaves some out. The table shows about 160,000 clones, with 75% to 85% occurring only once. Sequenced: PBMCs. The chain has TRBV5-1 and TRBJ2-6, with D possibly matching TRBD1 (6 bases). This receptor was identified in a girl aged 2 to 9 in good health and CMV-seropositive. The CDR3 loop is CASSYYSSGVLLLSGANVLTF. Here the CDR3 DNA reads TGCGCCAGCAGCTATTATTCCTCAGGGGTATTACTCCTCTCTGGGGCCAACGTCCTGACTTTC.